The present T cell receptor beta chain was sequenced within a study of shared clonotypes between healthy human individuals. Regarding the study as a whole: Several donors showed sharing of approximately 5% of naive CD4 clonotypes.

Turning to this clone: Its antigen is not identified.

Original analysis: Filtering was not the same, since immunoSEQ gave junction-only sequences without quality scores. Assay used: immunoSEQ multiplex PCR; TCRdb lists only in-frame clones, some missing. D and trimming were read from the DNA, whereas the V and J calls and clone size are those reported in that table. This repertoire shows a few hundred thousand clones, around 86% found once; its top ten account for about a sixth. The length of the CDR3 is 15 residues. The V and J ends lost 5 bases and 3 bases, in that order; junction bases with no gene match: 3. Germline CDR1 reads MNHEY; CDR2 reads SMNVEV (reference sequence).

This chain links TRBV27 with TRBJ2-1, with 11 bases lining up with TRBD1. Sample: memory CD8+ T cells sorted from blood. Specified subset: CD45RO+ cells pooled with CCR7-negative TemRA cells. This receptor was identified in a man between 18 and 35 years old in good health. The CDR3 region is CASSDGTGGYNEQFF. In DNA form, the CDR3 reads TGTGCCAGCAGTGACGGGACAGGGGGCTACAATGAGCAGTTCTTC.